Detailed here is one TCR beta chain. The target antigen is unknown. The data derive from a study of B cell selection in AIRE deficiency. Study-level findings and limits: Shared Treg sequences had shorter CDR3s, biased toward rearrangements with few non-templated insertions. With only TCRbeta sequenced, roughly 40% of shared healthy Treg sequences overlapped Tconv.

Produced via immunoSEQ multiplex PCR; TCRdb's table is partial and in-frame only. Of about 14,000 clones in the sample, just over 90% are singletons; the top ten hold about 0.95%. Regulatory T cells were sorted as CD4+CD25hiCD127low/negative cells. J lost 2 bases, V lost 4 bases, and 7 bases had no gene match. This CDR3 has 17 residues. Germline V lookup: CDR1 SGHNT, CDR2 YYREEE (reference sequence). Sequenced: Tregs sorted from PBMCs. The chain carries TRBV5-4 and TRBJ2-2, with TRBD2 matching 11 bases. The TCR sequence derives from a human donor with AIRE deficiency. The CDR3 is CASSLSGRALNTGELFF. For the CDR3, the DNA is TGTGCCAGCAGCCTTAGCGGGAGGGCCCTTAACACCGGGGAGCTGTTTTTT.